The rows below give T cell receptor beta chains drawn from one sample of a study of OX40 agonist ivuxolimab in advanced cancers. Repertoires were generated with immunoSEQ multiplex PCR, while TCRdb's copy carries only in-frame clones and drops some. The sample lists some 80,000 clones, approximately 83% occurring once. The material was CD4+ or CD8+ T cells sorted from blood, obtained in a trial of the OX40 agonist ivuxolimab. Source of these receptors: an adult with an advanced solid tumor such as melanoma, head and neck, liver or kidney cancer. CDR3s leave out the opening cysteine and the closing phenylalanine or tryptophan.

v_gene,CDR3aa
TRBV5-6,ASSSARRGSFYNEQF
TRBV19,ASSISLGASNTGELF
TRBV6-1,ASSERVFGNTIY
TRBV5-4,ASSLVGAESTDTQY
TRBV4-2,ASSQAGEYGYT
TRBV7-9,ASSFPGFHGYT
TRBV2,ASTFASGGPYNEQF
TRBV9,ASSVAGLANEQF
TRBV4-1,ATRLTENTGELF
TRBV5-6,ASSLGYGYT
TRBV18,ASSLRQRNQPQH
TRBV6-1,ASSASSSSYNEQF
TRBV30,AWSLNDRGFYEQY
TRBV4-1,ASSQETSGTGPYGGYT
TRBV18,ASSPPNYEDRVPYEQY
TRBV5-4,ASSLGQPLSSYNEQF
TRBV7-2,ASSLAMGGGNTIY
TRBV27,ASRQGSGANVLT
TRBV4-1,ASSQVGTSGNEQF
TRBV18,ASSPHSQETQY
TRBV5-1,ASRLDGGNYEQY
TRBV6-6,ASRDPRFRGYT
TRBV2,ASRSNTNNSPLH
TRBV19,ASSTDRAWGGYT
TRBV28,ASSLQRGGIRTQY